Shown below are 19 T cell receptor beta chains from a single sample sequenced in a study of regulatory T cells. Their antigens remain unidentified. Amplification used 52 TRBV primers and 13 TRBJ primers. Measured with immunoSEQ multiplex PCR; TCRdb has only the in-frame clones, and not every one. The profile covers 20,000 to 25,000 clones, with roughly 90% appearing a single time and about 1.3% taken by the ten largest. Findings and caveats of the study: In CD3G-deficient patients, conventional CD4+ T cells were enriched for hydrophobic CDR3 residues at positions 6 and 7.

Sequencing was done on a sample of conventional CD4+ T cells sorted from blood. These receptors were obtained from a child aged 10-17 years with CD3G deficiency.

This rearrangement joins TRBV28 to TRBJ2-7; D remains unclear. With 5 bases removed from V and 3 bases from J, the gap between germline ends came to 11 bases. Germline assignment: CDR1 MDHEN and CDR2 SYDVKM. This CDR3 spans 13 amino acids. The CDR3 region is CASSDPGLYEQYF. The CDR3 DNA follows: TGTGCCAGCAGTGACCCCGGGCTCTACGAGCAGTACTTC.

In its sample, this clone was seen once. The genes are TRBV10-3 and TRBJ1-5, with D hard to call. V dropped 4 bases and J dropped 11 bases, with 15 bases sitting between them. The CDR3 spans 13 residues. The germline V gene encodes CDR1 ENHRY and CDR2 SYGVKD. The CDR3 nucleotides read TGTGCCATCAGTGGGGAGATGGGAAAAGCCCAGCATTTT. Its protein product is CAISGEMGKAQHF.

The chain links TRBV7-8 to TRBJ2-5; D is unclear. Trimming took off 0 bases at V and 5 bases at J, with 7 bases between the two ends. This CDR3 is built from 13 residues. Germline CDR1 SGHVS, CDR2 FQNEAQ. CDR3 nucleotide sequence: TGTGCCAGCAGCTTAGCGCCCTGGGAGACCCAGTACTTC. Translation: CASSLAPWETQYF.

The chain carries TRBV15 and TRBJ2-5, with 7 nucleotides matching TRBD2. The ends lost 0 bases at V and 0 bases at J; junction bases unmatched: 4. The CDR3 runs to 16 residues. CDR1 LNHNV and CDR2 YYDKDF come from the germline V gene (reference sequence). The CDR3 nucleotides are TGTGCCACCAGCAGAGATCTAGCGGAGTACCAAGAGACCCAGTACTTC. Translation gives CATSRDLAEYQETQYF.

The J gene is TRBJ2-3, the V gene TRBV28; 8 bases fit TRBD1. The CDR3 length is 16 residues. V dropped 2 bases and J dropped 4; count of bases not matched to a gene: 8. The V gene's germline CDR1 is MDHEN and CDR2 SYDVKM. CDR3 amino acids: CASSLVRGRRSDTQYF. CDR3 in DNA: TGTGCCAGCAGTTTAGTCAGGGGGCGCAGGTCAGATACGCAGTATTTT. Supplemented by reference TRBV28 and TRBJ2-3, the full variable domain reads DVKVTQSSRYLVKRTGEKVFLECVQDMDHENMFWYRQDPGLGLRLIYFSYDVKMKEKGDIPEGYSVSREKKERFSLILESASTNQTSMYLCASSLVRGRRSDTQYFGPGTRLTVL.

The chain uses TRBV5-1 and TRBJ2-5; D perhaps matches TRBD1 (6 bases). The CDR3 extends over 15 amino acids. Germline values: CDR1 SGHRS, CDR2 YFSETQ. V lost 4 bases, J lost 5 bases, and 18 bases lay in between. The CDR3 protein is CASSPTGFGKETQYF. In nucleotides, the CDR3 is TGCGCCAGCAGCCCAACAGGGTTCGGGAAGGAGACCCAGTACTTC.

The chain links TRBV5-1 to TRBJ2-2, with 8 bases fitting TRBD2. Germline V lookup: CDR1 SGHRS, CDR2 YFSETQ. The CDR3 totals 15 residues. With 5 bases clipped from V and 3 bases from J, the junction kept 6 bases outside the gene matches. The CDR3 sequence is CASRGGGTDTGELFF. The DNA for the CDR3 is TGCGCCAGCAGAGGCGGGGGGACCGACACCGGGGAGCTGTTTTTT.

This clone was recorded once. The CDR3 loop reads CASSYPRGSGRAYEQYF. The CDR3 DNA is TGTGCCAGCAGTTACCCCCGAGGTAGCGGGAGGGCCTACGAGCAGTACTTC. V and J are TRBV28 and TRBJ2-7, with 11 nucleotides matching TRBD2. Losses at the gene ends were 4 bases for V and 2 bases for J; bases not matched to a gene: 10. The length of the CDR3 is 17 residues. The V gene's germline CDR1 is MDHEN and CDR2 SYDVKM. The variable domain in full, completed from reference TRBV28 and TRBJ2-7, reads DVKVTQSSRYLVKRTGEKVFLECVQDMDHENMFWYRQDPGLGLRLIYFSYDVKMKEKGDIPEGYSVSREKKERFSLILESASTNQTSMYLCASSYPRGSGRAYEQYFGPGTRLTVT.

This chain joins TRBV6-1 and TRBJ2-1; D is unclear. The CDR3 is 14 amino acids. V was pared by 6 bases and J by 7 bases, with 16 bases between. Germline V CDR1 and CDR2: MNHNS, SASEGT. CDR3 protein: CASSSGDVRNEQFF. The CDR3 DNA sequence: TGTGCCAGCAGCTCTGGAGACGTAAGGAATGAGCAGTTCTTC.

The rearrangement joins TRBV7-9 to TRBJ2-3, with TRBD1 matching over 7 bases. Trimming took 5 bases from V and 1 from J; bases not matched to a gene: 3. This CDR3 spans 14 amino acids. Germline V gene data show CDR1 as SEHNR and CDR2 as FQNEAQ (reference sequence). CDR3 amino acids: CASSTGDRTDTQYF. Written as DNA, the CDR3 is TGTGCCAGCAGCACAGGGGACCGCACAGATACGCAGTATTTT.

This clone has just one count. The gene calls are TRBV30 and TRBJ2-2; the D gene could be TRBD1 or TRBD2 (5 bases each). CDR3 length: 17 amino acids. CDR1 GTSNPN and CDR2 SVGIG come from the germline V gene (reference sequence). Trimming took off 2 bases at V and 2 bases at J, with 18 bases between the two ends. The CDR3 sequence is CAWSHTRAGRNTGELFF. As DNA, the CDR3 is TGTGCCTGGAGTCACACCAGGGCAGGGAGAAACACCGGGGAGCTGTTTTTT.

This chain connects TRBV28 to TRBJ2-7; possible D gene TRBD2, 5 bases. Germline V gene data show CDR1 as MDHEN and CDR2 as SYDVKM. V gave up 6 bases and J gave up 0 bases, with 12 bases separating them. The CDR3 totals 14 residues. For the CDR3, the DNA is TGTGCCAGCAGAAAAAGCGGAAACTCCTACGAGCAGTACTTC. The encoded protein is CASRKSGNSYEQYF.

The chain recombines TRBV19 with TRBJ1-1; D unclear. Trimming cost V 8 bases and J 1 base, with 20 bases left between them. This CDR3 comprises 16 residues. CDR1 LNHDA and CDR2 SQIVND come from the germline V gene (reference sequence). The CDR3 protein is CASQKEGFRENTEAFF. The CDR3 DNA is TGTGCCAGTCAAAAAGAGGGATTTCGAGAGAACACTGAAGCTTTCTTT.

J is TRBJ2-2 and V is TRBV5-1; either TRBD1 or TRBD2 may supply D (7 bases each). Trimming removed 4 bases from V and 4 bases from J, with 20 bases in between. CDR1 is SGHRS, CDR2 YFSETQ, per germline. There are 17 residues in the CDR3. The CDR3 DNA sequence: TGCGCCAGCAGCAAGGGACAGCGGGACCTATCCACCGGGGAGCTGTTTTTT. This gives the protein CASSKGQRDLSTGELFF.

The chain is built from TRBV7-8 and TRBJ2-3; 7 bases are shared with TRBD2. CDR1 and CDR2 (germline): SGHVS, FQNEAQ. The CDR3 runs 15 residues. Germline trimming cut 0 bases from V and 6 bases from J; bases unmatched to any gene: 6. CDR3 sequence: CASSLAVAGLDTQYF. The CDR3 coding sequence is TGTGCCAGCAGCTTAGCTGTAGCGGGCCTTGATACGCAGTATTTT.

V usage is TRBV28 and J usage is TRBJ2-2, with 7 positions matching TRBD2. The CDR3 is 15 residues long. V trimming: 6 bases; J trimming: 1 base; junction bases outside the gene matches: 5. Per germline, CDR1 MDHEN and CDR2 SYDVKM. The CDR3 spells CASRKAGLNTGELFF. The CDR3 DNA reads TGTGCCAGCAGGAAAGCGGGACTGAACACCGGGGAGCTGTTTTTT.

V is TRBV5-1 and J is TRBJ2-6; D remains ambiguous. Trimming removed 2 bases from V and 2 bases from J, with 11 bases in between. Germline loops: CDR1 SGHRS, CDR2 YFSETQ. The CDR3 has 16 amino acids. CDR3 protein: CASSLTDRPGANVLTF. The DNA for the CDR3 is TGCGCCAGCAGCTTAACAGATAGACCTGGGGCCAACGTCCTGACTTTC. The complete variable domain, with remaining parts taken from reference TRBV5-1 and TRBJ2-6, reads KAGVTQTPRYLIKTRGQQVTLSCSPISGHRSVSWYQQTPGQGLQFLFEYFSETQRNKGNFPGRFSGRQFSNSRSEMNVSTLELGDSALYLCASSLTDRPGANVLTFGAGSRLTVL.

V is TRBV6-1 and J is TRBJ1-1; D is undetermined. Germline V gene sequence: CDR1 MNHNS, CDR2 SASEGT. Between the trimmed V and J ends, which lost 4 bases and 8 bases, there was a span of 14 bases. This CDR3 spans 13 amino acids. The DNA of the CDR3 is TGTGCCAGCAGTGGAGGGCCTTGGAGAGAAGCTTTCTTT. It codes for CASSGGPWREAFF.

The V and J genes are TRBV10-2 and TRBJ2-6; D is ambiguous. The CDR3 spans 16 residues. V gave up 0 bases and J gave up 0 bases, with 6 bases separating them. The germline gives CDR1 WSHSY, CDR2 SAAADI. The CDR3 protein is CASSESMPSGANVLTF. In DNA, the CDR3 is TGCGCCAGCAGTGAGTCGATGCCCTCTGGGGCCAACGTCCTGACTTTC.